Included here is one TCR beta chain sequence, with context. The antigen remains undetermined. There are 15 residues in the CDR3. Trimming removed 3 bases at V and 0 bases at J, with 14 bases between. Germline loops: CDR1 DFQATT, CDR2 SNEGSKA (reference sequence). These data belong to a study of regulatory T cells in long-lasting Graves disease. General study results and limits: More public clonotypes were shared by persistent patients (2,741) than by new patients (approximately 1,000). Limited samples may have lowered accuracy. Favoring TRBV28, TRBJ1-2 and TRBJ2-5 was a feature seen in persistent disease.

Time point given: persistent/refractory GD, antithyroid drugs over 5 years with positive TRAb. There was RNA extracted from PBMCs, and the TCR library was made from it. The authors drew 8.5 to 9.5 milliliters of peripheral blood into EDTA tubes. Researchers made TCR beta libraries by using iRepertoire HTBI primers and running Arm-PCR on CDR3 regions. TCRdb used MiXCR to reprocess the multiplex PCR reads, holding one entry per CDR3 protein. The sample carries roughly 450,000 distinct CDR3 sequences, roughly 20% recorded once. The starting material was peripheral blood mononuclear cells (PBMCs), obtained when the disease was refractory, from a patient treated with antithyroid drugs. This TCR came from a female donor with Graves disease. The chain couples TRBV20-1 to TRBJ1-1, with D unresolved. CDR3 amino acids: CSASVELGVNTEAFF. For the CDR3, the DNA is TGCAGTGCTAGTGTCGAGCTCGGGGTGAACACTGAAGCTTTCTTT.